The 10 T cell receptor beta chains in this list originate from one sample, sequenced in a study of OX40 agonist ivuxolimab in advanced cancers. TCRdb's copy holds only in-frame clones and misses some; the assay was immunoSEQ multiplex PCR. Among about 54,000 clones, about 91% were seen once, and the ten largest hold 8.7%. This specimen consisted of CD4+ or CD8+ T cells sorted from blood, obtained in a trial of the OX40 agonist ivuxolimab. Source of these receptors: an adult with an advanced solid tumor such as melanoma, head and neck, liver or kidney cancer.

The chain employs TRBV7-2 and TRBJ1-3; D is uncertain. Germline V lookup: CDR1 SGHTA, CDR2 FQGNSA. The CDR3 sequence is 18 residues long. V shed 1 base and J shed 3 bases, with 19 bases lying between them. The DNA of the CDR3 is TGTGCCAGCAGCTTAGTCGCTGTCAGTACAATGGATGGAAACACCATATATTTT. It is translated as CASSLVAVSTMDGNTIYF.

The chain is built from TRBV29-1 and TRBJ2-1; D is uncertain. Trimming took off 7 bases at V and 4 bases at J, with 8 bases between the two ends. The CDR3 covers 11 residues. CDR1 is SQVTM and CDR2 is ANQGSEA in the germline V gene. CDR3 protein: CSGVGYNEQFF. The CDR3 nucleotides are TGCAGCGGGGTGGGATACAATGAGCAGTTCTTC.

DNA for the CDR3: TGTGCCAGCAGCTCCCTCACGGGGCTCTATGGCTACACCTTC. Amino acid sequence: CASSSLTGLYGYTF. This chain uses TRBV13 with TRBJ1-2; D perhaps matches TRBD1 (5 bases). Germline V gene lookup returns CDR1 PRHDT and CDR2 FYEKMQ (reference sequence). V dropped 4 bases and J dropped 4 bases, with 13 bases sitting between them. The CDR3 has 14 residues. Based on the CDR3 plus reference TRBV13 and TRBJ1-2, the full variable domain is AAGVIQSPRHLIKEKRETATLKCYPIPRHDTVYWYQQGPGQDPQFLISFYEKMQSDKGSIPDRFSAQQFSDYHSELNMSSLELGDSALYFCASSSLTGLYGYTFGSGTRLTVV.

This rearrangement joins TRBV4-1 to TRBJ2-1; 7 bases align to TRBD2. Trimming removed 0 bases from V and 7 bases from J; junction bases left unmatched: 6. There are 15 residues in the CDR3. Germline CDR1 and CDR2: MGHRA and YSYEKL. The CDR3 DNA reads TGCGCCAGCAGCCAAGATCTAGCGGCTGGGAATGAGCAGTTCTTC. Amino acid sequence: CASSQDLAAGNEQFF.

This chain connects TRBV6-6 to TRBJ1-2; no definite D call. Trimming pared 4 bases from V and 8 bases from J, leaving 8 bases between. Germline V CDR1 and CDR2: MNHNY, SVGAGI (reference sequence). The CDR3 runs 11 residues. The DNA for the CDR3 is TGTGCCAGCAGTTTAGGAGGAGGCTACACCTTC. Protein product: CASSLGGGYTF.

The genes are TRBV6-7 and TRBJ2-1; perhaps D is TRBD1 or TRBD2 (5 bases each). TRBV6-7 is recorded as an ORF, its role being uncertain. The CDR3 contains 14 residues. Deletions cut 6 bases from V and 5 bases from J, with 14 bases between. The CDR3 loop is CASRRGPTNNEQFF. The CDR3 DNA is TGTGCCAGCAGGAGGGGACCAACCAACAATGAGCAGTTCTTC.

This chain joins TRBV4-2 and TRBJ2-7, with D possibly TRBD2 on 5 matching bases. The CDR3 has 19 amino acids. Germline V gene lookup returns CDR1 LGHNA and CDR2 YNFKEQ. V was clipped by 2 bases and J by 0 bases, with 23 bases between them. The CDR3 loop reads CASSQSLVSMAGRSYEQYF. The DNA of the CDR3 is TGTGCCAGCAGCCAAAGCCTAGTATCGATGGCGGGCCGCTCCTACGAGCAGTACTTC.

The chain joins TRBV6-5 to TRBJ2-7; TRBD2 matches 8 bases. Germline-derived CDR1 and CDR2 are MNHEY and SVGAGI. The ends lost 7 bases at V and 2 bases at J; junction bases unmatched: 7. The CDR3 sequence is 14 residues long. CDR3 in DNA: TGTGCCAGCACGAGGAGCGGGAGCCCCTACGAGCAGTACTTC. Translated: CASTRSGSPYEQYF.

This chain uses TRBV7-8 with TRBJ1-1, with 7 bases that match TRBD1. The ends lost 5 bases at V and 0 bases at J; junction bases unmatched: 6. The CDR3 length is 15 residues. Per germline, CDR1 SGHVS and CDR2 FQNEAQ. CDR3: CASSHMTGMNTEAFF. The CDR3 region has the DNA TGTGCCAGCAGCCATATGACAGGGATGAACACTGAAGCTTTCTTT.

The chain has TRBV19 and TRBJ2-3; the D gene is possibly TRBD1 (5 bases). Germline loops: CDR1 LNHDA, CDR2 SQIVND (reference sequence). This CDR3 region has 15 residues. V was shortened by 5 bases and J by 0 bases, with 12 bases between the two germline ends. This chain's CDR3 is CASSGAVTSTDTQYF. As DNA, the CDR3 is TGTGCCAGTAGTGGGGCCGTCACTAGCACAGATACGCAGTATTTT.